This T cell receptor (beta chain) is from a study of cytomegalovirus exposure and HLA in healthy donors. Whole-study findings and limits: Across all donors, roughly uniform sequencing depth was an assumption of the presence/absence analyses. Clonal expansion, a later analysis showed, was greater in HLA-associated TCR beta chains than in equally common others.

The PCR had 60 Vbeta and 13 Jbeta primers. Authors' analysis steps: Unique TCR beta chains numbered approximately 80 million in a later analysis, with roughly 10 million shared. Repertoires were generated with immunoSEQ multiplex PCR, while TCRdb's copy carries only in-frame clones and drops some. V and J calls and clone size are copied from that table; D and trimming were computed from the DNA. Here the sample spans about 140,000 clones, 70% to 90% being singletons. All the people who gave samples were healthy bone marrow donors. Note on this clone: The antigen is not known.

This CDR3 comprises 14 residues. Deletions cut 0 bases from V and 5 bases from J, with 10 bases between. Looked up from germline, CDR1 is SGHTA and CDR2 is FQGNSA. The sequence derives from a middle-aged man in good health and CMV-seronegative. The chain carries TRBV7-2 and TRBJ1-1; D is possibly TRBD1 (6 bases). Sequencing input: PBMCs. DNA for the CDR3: TGTGCCAGCAGCTTAGCACAGGGATGGACTGAAGCTTTCTTT. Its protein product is CASSLAQGWTEAFF.